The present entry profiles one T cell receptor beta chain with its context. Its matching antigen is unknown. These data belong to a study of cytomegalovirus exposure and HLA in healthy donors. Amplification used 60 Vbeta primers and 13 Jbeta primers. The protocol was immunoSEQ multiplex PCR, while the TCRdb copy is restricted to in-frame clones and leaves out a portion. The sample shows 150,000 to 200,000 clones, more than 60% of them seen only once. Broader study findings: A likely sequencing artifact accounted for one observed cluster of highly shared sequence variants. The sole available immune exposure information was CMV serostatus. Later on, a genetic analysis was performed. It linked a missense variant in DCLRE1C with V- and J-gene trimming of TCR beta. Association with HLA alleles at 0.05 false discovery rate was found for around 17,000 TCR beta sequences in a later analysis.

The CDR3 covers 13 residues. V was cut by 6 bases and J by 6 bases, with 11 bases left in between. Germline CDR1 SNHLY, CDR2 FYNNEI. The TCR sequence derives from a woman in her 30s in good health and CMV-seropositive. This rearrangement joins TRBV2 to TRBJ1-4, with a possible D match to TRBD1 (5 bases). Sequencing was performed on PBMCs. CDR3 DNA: TGTGCCAGCAGATCCCCGACAGATGAAAAACTGTTTTTT. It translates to CASRSPTDEKLFF.